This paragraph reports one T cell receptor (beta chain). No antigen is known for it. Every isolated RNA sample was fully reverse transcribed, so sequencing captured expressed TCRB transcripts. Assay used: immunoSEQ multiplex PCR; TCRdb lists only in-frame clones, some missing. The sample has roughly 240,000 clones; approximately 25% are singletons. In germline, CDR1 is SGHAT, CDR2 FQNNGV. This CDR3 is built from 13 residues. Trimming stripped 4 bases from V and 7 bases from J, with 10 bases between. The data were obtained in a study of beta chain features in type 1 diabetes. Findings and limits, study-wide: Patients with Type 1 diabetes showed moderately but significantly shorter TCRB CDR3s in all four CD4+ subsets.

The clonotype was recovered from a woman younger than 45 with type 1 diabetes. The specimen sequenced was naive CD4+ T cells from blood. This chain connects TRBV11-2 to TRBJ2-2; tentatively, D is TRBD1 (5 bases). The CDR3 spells CASSSDNIGELFF. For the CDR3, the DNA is TGTGCCAGCAGCTCGGACAATATCGGGGAGCTGTTTTTT.